These 28 T cell receptor beta chains came from one sample sequenced in a study of CD8+CD57+ T cells in acquired aplastic anemia. CD8+CD57+ cell expansion had been shown by flow cytometry in patients chosen for sequencing. Genomic DNA acted as the template from which TCR beta VDJ combination and CDR3 sequence profiling were carried out. TCRdb ran MiXCR on the reads and lists one entry per CDR3 protein. The sample has 170,000 or so distinct CDR3 sequences, 40% to 60% seen once. Sequencing was performed on sorted CD4+, CD8+, or CD8+CD57+ T cells (not recorded which) from PBMCs. Source of these receptors: a human donor with aplastic anemia.

The chain combines TRBV2 with TRBJ1-6, with no clear D. V was clipped by 1 base and J by 13 bases, with 14 bases between them. This CDR3 is built from 14 residues. CDR1 is SNHLY and CDR2 is FYNNEI in the germline V gene. The CDR3 region is CASSEGSGFMPLHF. The CDR3 DNA is TGTGCCAGCAGTGAAGGCAGTGGCTTTATGCCCCTCCACTTT.

This clonotype has at least ten counts. The CDR3 DNA reads as TGTGCCACCAGCATTTACAGGGGGGGTTACGAGCAGTACTTC. It is translated as CATSIYRGGYEQYF. The chain recombines TRBV15 with TRBJ2-7, with D possibly matching TRBD1 (8 bases). The CDR3 is 14 residues long. The V and J ends lost 4 bases and 4 bases respectively, with 14 bases between them. Germline lookup yields CDR1 LNHNV and CDR2 YYDKDF (reference sequence).

The J gene is TRBJ2-3, the V gene TRBV7-3, with D possibly matching TRBD2 (6 bases). The CDR3 extends over 12 amino acids. Germline V CDR1 and CDR2: SGHTA, FQGTGA. Trimming shortened V by 5 bases and J by 8 bases, and 11 bases separated the two germline ends. In nucleotides, the CDR3 is TGTGCCAGCAGCCTTACAGCGGGTACGCAGTATTTT. As protein: CASSLTAGTQYF. Together with reference TRBV7-3 and TRBJ2-3, the CDR3 gives the full variable domain: GAGVSQTPSNKVTEKGKYVELRCDPISGHTALYWYRQSLGQGPEFLIYFQGTGAADDSGLPNDRFFAVRPEGSVSTLKIQRTERGDSAVYLCASSLTAGTQYFGPGTRLTVL.

This clonotype has at least ten counts. The rearrangement joins TRBV7-2 to TRBJ1-1; no reliable D call. CDR3 length: 13 amino acids. Between the trimmed V and J ends, which lost 3 bases and 0 bases, there was a span of 5 bases. Germline assignment: CDR1 SGHTA and CDR2 FQGNSA. This CDR3 reads CASSFGMNTEAFF. For the CDR3, the DNA is TGTGCCAGCAGCTTTGGGATGAACACTGAAGCTTTCTTT. Looking up the rest from reference TRBV7-2 and TRBJ1-1 gives the full variable domain: GAGVSQSPSNKVTEKGKDVELRCDPISGHTALYWYRQSLGQGLEFLIYFQGNSAPDKSGLPSDRFSAERTGGSVSTLTIQRTQQEDSAVYLCASSFGMNTEAFFGQGTRLTVV.

This clonotype was detected many times. The rearrangement uses TRBV24-1 and TRBJ2-7; 7 nucleotides line up with TRBD1. The CDR3 spans 13 residues. The ends lost 5 bases at V and 2 bases at J; junction bases unmatched: 2. In germline, CDR1 is KGHDR, CDR2 SFDVKD. CDR3 in amino acids: CATSGGQTYEQYF. CDR3 sequence (DNA): TGTGCCACCAGTGGGGGACAGACCTACGAGCAGTACTTC.

This clonotype was seen repeatedly, ten times or more. The chain employs TRBV19 and TRBJ1-4; maybe TRBD1 (5 bases). The CDR3 is 14 residues long. Germline V gene lookup returns CDR1 LNHDA and CDR2 SQIVND (reference sequence). V dropped 3 bases and J dropped 12 bases, with 17 bases sitting between them. The CDR3 reads CASSMVWIGEELFF. CDR3 coding DNA: TGTGCCAGTAGTATGGTGTGGATAGGGGAGGAACTGTTTTTT.

The chain uses TRBV10-3 and TRBJ2-2; D remains unclear. V lost 7 bases and J 3 bases, leaving 9 bases between the germline ends. This CDR3 spans 13 amino acids. The germline CDR1 and CDR2 sequences are ENHRY and SYGVKD. The CDR3 nucleotides read TGTGCCATCATGTGGTCAGACACCGGGGAGCTGTTTTTT. Its protein product is CAIMWSDTGELFF.

CDR3 DNA sequence: TGCAGCGTTGAAGGGACGAGGGCGGGAGGCCGTTACGAGCAGTACTTC. Protein product: CSVEGTRAGGRYEQYF. The chain uses TRBV29-1 and TRBJ2-7, with TRBD2 identical over 8 bases. The CDR3 loop spans 16 amino acids. The V gene end was trimmed by 1 base and the J gene end by 4 bases; junction bases not matched to a gene: 12. CDR1 is SQVTM, CDR2 ANQGSEA, per germline.

The rearrangement uses TRBV10-3 and TRBJ2-7; no clear D gene. Deletions cut 2 bases from V and 0 bases from J, with 5 bases between. The CDR3 is 13 amino acids. CDR1 and CDR2 (germline): ENHRY, SYGVKD. CDR3 coding DNA: TGTGCCATCAGTGAGGAGGCCTCCTACGAGCAGTACTTC. Protein product: CAISEEASYEQYF.

This clonotype was picked up many times. The chain carries TRBV20-1 and TRBJ2-7, with 8 positions matching TRBD1. Germline V gene sequence: CDR1 DFQATT, CDR2 SNEGSKA (reference sequence). This CDR3 spans 14 amino acids. Trimming removed 3 bases from V and 5 bases from J; junction bases left unmatched: 9. CDR3 residues: CSASLRDRFHEQYF. The CDR3 nucleotides read TGCAGTGCTAGTCTCCGGGACAGGTTCCACGAGCAGTACTTC.

This clonotype was found many times. This rearrangement joins TRBV18 to TRBJ2-5; the D gene is possibly TRBD2 (5 bases). The CDR3 is 14 amino acids. The V and J ends lost 0 bases and 5 bases respectively, with 10 bases between them. Germline V gene data show CDR1 as KGHSH and CDR2 as LQKENI. The CDR3, as DNA: TGTGCCAGCTCACCACCGGGAGACGTGGAGACCCAGTACTTC. This translates into CASSPPGDVETQYF.

A remark on this clonotype: This may stem from a read error, because a much larger clone lies one nucleotide away. The chain links TRBV7-2 to TRBJ1-3; D gene ambiguous. CDR3 length equals 13 residues. Germline-derived CDR1 and CDR2 are SGHTA and FQGNSA. In DNA form, the CDR3 reads TGTGCCCGCAGCTTATTTCCCGGAAACACCATATATTTT. It yields the protein CARSLFPGNTIYF.

In this sample, this clonotype turned up many times. The rearrangement uses TRBV5-5 and TRBJ2-7; the match to TRBD2 covers 13 bases. CDR1 and CDR2 from the germline V gene are SGHKS and YYEKEE (reference sequence). Losses at the gene ends were 3 bases for V and 9 bases for J; bases not matched to a gene: 9. The CDR3 contains 15 residues. Here the CDR3 reads CASSSPRTSGSLQYF. The CDR3 bases are TGTGCCAGCAGCTCTCCGAGGACTAGCGGGAGTTTGCAGTACTTC.

The genes are TRBV20-1 and TRBJ2-1; D perhaps matches TRBD2 (6 bases). In germline, CDR1 is DFQATT, CDR2 SNEGSKA (reference sequence). The length of the CDR3 is 14 residues. V was shortened by 2 bases and J by 4 bases, with 12 bases between the two germline ends. The CDR3 loop reads CSARSAGTYNEQFF. CDR3 coding DNA: TGCAGTGCTAGATCGGCGGGGACGTACAATGAGCAGTTCTTC.

This clonotype was seen repeatedly, ten times or more. The rearrangement uses TRBV2 and TRBJ1-1, with 9 bases matching TRBD1. The CDR3 sequence is 14 residues long. The germline V gene encodes CDR1 SNHLY and CDR2 FYNNEI. V was clipped by 1 base and J by 3 bases; unmatched bases: 0. The CDR3 nucleotides read TGTGCCAGCAGTGAAGGGACAGGGGACACTGAAGCTTTCTTT. It specifies CASSEGTGDTEAFF. Full variable domain (rest looked up from reference TRBV2 and TRBJ1-1): EPEVTQTPSHQVTQMGQEVILRCVPISNHLYFYWYRQILGQKVEFLVSFYNNEISEKSEIFDDQFSVERPDGSNFTLKIRSTKLEDSAMYFCASSEGTGDTEAFFGQGTRLTVV.

Points on this clonotype: A much larger clone lies one base from this, so it may be a read error. CDR3 in DNA: TGTGCCGGCAGCGTAGCTACAGGGGTTGGGGGCCACACTGAAGCTTTCTTT. Its translation: CAGSVATGVGGHTEAFF. This chain joins TRBV9 and TRBJ1-1, with 7 bases that match TRBD1. The V gene's germline CDR1 is SGDLS and CDR2 YYNGEE. There are 17 residues in the CDR3.

This clonotype was seen at least ten times. V is TRBV7-2 and J is TRBJ2-1; no clear D. The CDR3 contains 14 residues. From germline, CDR1 is SGHTA and CDR2 FQGNSA. Trimming left V 5 bases short and J 1 base short, with 9 bases between. The CDR3 DNA sequence: TGTGCCAGCAGCCCGCTATTGTCCTACAATGAGCAGTTCTTC. Amino acid sequence: CASSPLLSYNEQFF.

This clonotype was recorded many times. The rearrangement uses TRBV10-3 and TRBJ2-7, with D hard to call. The V gene lost 7 bases and the J gene lost 4 bases, with 14 bases spanning the gap. The V gene's germline CDR1 is ENHRY and CDR2 SYGVKD. There are 13 residues in the CDR3. The CDR3 coding sequence is TGTGCCATCATGACTTCCCACACTTACGAGCAGTACTTC. This sequence encodes CAIMTSHTYEQYF.

The gene calls are TRBV10-3 and TRBJ1-6; 7 bases agree with TRBD1. Germline CDR1 and CDR2: ENHRY and SYGVKD. The CDR3 covers 15 residues. V dropped 6 bases and J dropped 7; count of bases not matched to a gene: 9. CDR3 loop: CAISGRDSKNSPLHF. Here the CDR3 DNA reads TGTGCCATCAGCGGTAGGGACAGTAAGAATTCACCCCTCCACTTT.

This clonotype was seen only a few times. This chain joins TRBV27 and TRBJ1-5; 7 nucleotides align to TRBD1. This CDR3 spans 16 amino acids. Germline V gene sequence: CDR1 MNHEY, CDR2 SMNVEV (reference sequence). V dropped 5 bases and J dropped 3; count of bases not matched to a gene: 10. The DNA of the CDR3 is TGTGCCAGCAGTCAGAACCGGGACAGCTACAATCAGCCCCAGCATTTT. This encodes CASSQNRDSYNQPQHF.

This clonotype was counted between two and nine times. This chain joins TRBV2 and TRBJ1-5, with D unclear. CDR1 is SNHLY and CDR2 is FYNNEI in the germline V gene. V was pared by 1 base and J by 9 bases, with 4 bases between. The length of the CDR3 is 11 residues. The CDR3 sequence: CASSEEGPQHF. In nucleotides, the CDR3 is TGTGCCAGCAGTGAAGAAGGGCCCCAGCATTTT.

This clonotype has a count of ten or more. This chain joins TRBV7-8 and TRBJ2-1, with 13 bases fitting TRBD2. The V and J ends lost 0 bases and 10 bases, in that order; junction bases with no gene match: 12. In germline, CDR1 is SGHVS, CDR2 FQNEAQ. CDR3 length equals 18 residues. Here the CDR3 DNA reads TGTGCCAGCAGCTTAGCCGATCCCCGGACTAGCGGGAGTGAGGAGCAGTTCTTC. It encodes CASSLADPRTSGSEEQFF.

The V call is TRBV15, the J call TRBJ1-3; D gene uncertain. V lost 2 bases to trimming and J lost 7 bases, with 9 bases between them. Germline V gene sequence: CDR1 LNHNV, CDR2 YYDKDF (reference sequence). CDR3 length equals 13 residues. CDR3 in DNA: TGTGCCACCAGCAGACGACTAGTGAACACCATATATTTT. Translating it yields CATSRRLVNTIYF.

This chain joins TRBV24-1 and TRBJ2-6; 10 nucleotides agree with TRBD1. Germline CDR1 and CDR2: KGHDR and SFDVKD. The V segment lost 5 bases and the J segment 4 bases; nucleotides outside the gene matches: 7. The CDR3 extends over 17 amino acids. Here the CDR3 reads CATSGGQGVSGANVLTF. CDR3 in DNA: TGTGCCACCAGTGGAGGACAGGGGGTATCCGGGGCCAACGTCCTGACTTTC.

The J gene is TRBJ2-7, the V gene TRBV7-8; no clear D. V was shortened by 2 bases and J by 1 base, with 18 bases between the two germline ends. CDR1 is SGHVS, CDR2 FQNEAQ, per germline. CDR3 size: 17 residues. The DNA of the CDR3 is TGTGCCAGCAGCTTACCCACCCGGACGTCCAGTTCCTACGAGCAGTACTTC. Its protein product is CASSLPTRTSSSYEQYF.

This chain uses TRBV25-1 with TRBJ2-7, with TRBD2 identical over 12 bases. The CDR3 totals 16 residues. Per germline, CDR1 MGHDK and CDR2 SYGVNS. With V trimmed by 2 bases and J by 4 bases, 6 bases remained unmatched. The chain's CDR3 is CASSEGGTSGRYEQYF. The CDR3, as DNA: TGTGCCAGCAGTGAAGGCGGCACTAGCGGGAGGTACGAGCAGTACTTC.

This clonotype was seen many times. V usage is TRBV9 and J usage is TRBJ2-7; TRBD1 is a possible D gene (6 bases). The CDR3 runs 14 residues. V was shortened by 0 bases and J by 2 bases, with 9 bases between the two germline ends. The germline V gene has CDR1 SGDLS and CDR2 YYNGEE. The DNA of the CDR3 is TGTGCCAGCAGCGTAGGGACAGAGGCCTACGAGCAGTACTTC. It is translated as CASSVGTEAYEQYF.

This clonotype was recorded once. The V gene is TRBV7-2, the J gene TRBJ1-2; D perhaps matches TRBD1 (5 bases). Trimming shortened V by 1 base and J by 3 bases, and 9 bases separated the two germline ends. Germline CDR1 SGHTA, CDR2 FQGNSA. CDR3 length: 14 residues. The CDR3 bases are TGTGCCAGCAGCTTAGTGGGGCCAGACTATGGCTACACCTTC. Translated, it gives CASSLVGPDYGYTF. Together with reference TRBV7-2 and TRBJ1-2, the CDR3 gives the full variable domain: GAGVSQSPSNKVTEKGKDVELRCDPISGHTALYWYRQSLGQGLEFLIYFQGNSAPDKSGLPSDRFSAERTGGSVSTLTIQRTQQEDSAVYLCASSLVGPDYGYTFGSGTRLTVV.